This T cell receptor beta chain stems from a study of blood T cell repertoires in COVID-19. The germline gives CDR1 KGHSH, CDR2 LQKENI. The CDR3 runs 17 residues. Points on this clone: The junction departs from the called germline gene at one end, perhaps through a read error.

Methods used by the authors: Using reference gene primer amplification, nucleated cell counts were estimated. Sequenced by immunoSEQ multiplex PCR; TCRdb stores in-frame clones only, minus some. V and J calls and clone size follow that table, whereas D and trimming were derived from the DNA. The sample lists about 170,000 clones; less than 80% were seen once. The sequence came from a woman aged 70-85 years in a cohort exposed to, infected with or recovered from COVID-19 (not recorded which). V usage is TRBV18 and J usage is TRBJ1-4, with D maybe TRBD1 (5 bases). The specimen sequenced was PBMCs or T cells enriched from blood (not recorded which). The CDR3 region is CASAPGRTVATNEKLFF. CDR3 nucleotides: TGTGCCAGCGCACCAGGGCGCACTGTTGCAACTAATGAAAAACTGTTTTTT.